These T cell receptor beta chains were read from a single sample in a study of blood T cells in healthy people across ages. TCRdb passed the 5' RACE reads through MiXCR, listing each CDR3 protein once. The repertoire includes 600,000 to 650,000 distinct CDR3 sequences, roughly 50% of them detected once, and 30% to 40% sits in the top ten. Sequencing input: blood. These receptors came from a man between 60 and 75 years old in good health. Both conserved end residues are part of each CDR3. The D gene is left open where the match is weak. Clone size is stated in some rows and not others, as once, few, many or a class when expanded.

>TRBV27|TRBJ2-7|-|14|-
CASSPTRPPLEQYF
TGTGCCAGCAGCCCCACTAGACCCCCTCTCGAGCAGTACTTC
>TRBV5-1|TRBJ2-3|TRBD2|15|-
CASSLDGGDTDTQYF
TGCGCCAGCAGCTTGGACGGGGGGGACACAGATACGCAGTATTTT
>TRBV7-2|TRBJ2-3|-|15|-
CASSIQGGNTDTQYF
TGTGCCAGCAGCATACAGGGAGGGAACACAGATACGCAGTATTTT
>TRBV20-1|TRBJ1-5|TRBD1|13|-
CSVRTGVGQPQHF
TGCAGTGTCCGGACAGGGGTAGGGCAGCCCCAGCATTTT
>TRBV12-3/TRBV12-4|TRBJ2-5|TRBD2|14|once
CACRPLGEGETQYF
TGTGCCTGCAGACCCCTCGGGGAGGGAGAGACCCAGTACTTC
>TRBV24-1|TRBJ1-5|-|15|-
CATSDGRGHFQPQHF
TGTGCCACCAGTGATGGCAGGGGTCATTTTCAGCCCCAGCATTTT
>TRBV2|TRBJ2-7|TRBD2|12|many
CASVLAGDEQYF
TGTGCCAGTGTACTAGCGGGGGACGAGCAGTACTTC
>TRBV7-9|TRBJ2-7|TRBD2|17|once
CASSSGLAGPYSYEQYF
TGTGCCAGCAGCTCGGGACTAGCGGGGCCTTACTCCTACGAGCAGTACTTC
>TRBV7-9|TRBJ2-5|-|11|-
CASSREGGQYF
TGTGCCAGCAGCCGTGAAGGTGGGCAGTACTTC
>TRBV6-4|TRBJ2-1|-|14|once
CASSDSTGNNEQFF
TGTGCCAGCAGTGACTCCACTGGAAACAATGAGCAGTTCTTC
>TRBV7-8|TRBJ1-2|-|14|-
CASSLKDGHYGYTF
TGTGCCAGCAGCTTAAAAGACGGACACTATGGCTACACCTTC
>TRBV21-1|TRBJ1-1|-|18|few
CASSKAGARTEENTEAFF
TGTGCCAGCAGCAAAGCGGGGGCCAGGACAGAAGAGAACACTGAAGCTTTCTTT
>TRBV7-9|TRBJ2-3|TRBD2|15|-
CASSALAGGMDTQYF
TGTGCCAGCAGCGCCCTGGCGGGGGGAATGGATACGCAGTATTTT
>TRBV28|TRBJ2-5|-|14|few
CASSLQGGRETQYF
TGTGCCAGCAGTTTACAGGGGGGCCGGGAGACCCAGTACTTC
>TRBV12-3/TRBV12-4|TRBJ1-5|TRBD1|13|-
CASTPTGGQPQHF
TGTGCCAGCACCCCGACAGGGGGTCAGCCCCAGCATTTT
>TRBV9|TRBJ2-7|-|14|-
CASSAGAGDYEQYF
TGTGCCAGCAGCGCCGGGGCCGGTGACTACGAGCAGTACTTC
>TRBV2|TRBJ1-2|-|13|-
CASRFGQTYGYTF
TGTGCCAGCAGATTTGGACAGACGTATGGCTACACCTTC
>TRBV7-9|TRBJ2-7|TRBD1|15|many
CASSPQGARAYEQYF
TGTGCCAGCAGCCCACAGGGGGCAAGGGCCTACGAGCAGTACTTC
>TRBV9|TRBJ2-1|-|14|-
CASSVDVVYNEQFF
TGTGCCAGCAGCGTAGACGTGGTTTACAATGAGCAGTTCTTC
>TRBV6-5|TRBJ2-1|-|11|-
CASSRLNEQFF
TGTGCCAGCAGTCGCCTCAATGAGCAGTTCTTC
>TRBV6-6|TRBJ2-5|TRBD2|15|-
CASASGGTSGETQYF
TGTGCCAGCGCCTCGGGGGGGACATCAGGAGAGACCCAGTACTTC
>TRBV20-1|TRBJ2-3|-|14|-
CSAPNPQGSDTQYF
TGCAGTGCCCCTAACCCGCAGGGGTCAGATACGCAGTATTTT
>TRBV12-3/TRBV12-4|TRBJ2-5|TRBD2|15|-
CASRGTGTSKETQYF
TGTGCCAGCAGGGGAACCGGGACTAGCAAAGAGACCCAGTACTTC
>TRBV11-1|TRBJ1-2|-|16|-
CASSSTLGRVNYGYTF
TGTGCCAGCAGTTCGACCCTAGGGAGGGTTAACTATGGCTACACCTTC
>TRBV7-2|TRBJ1-1|TRBD1|17|-
CASSLVLGGGGNTEAFF
TGTGCCAGCAGCTTAGTGTTAGGGGGCGGGGGGAACACTGAAGCTTTCTTT
>TRBV14|TRBJ2-6|-|16|-
CASSLQTGSGANVLTF
TGTGCCAGCAGCCTCCAGACAGGCTCTGGGGCCAACGTCCTGACTTTC
>TRBV5-1|TRBJ2-7|-|14|-
CASRMGVSSYEQYF
TGCGCCAGCAGAATGGGGGTAAGCTCCTACGAGCAGTACTTC
>TRBV20-1|TRBJ2-7|TRBD2|16|few
CSALGLAGINLYEQYF
TGCAGTGCCCTCGGACTAGCGGGGATAAACCTCTACGAGCAGTACTTC
>TRBV10-3|TRBJ1-1|TRBD1|13|-
CAIRDRENTEAFF
TGTGCCATCAGGGACAGGGAGAACACTGAAGCTTTCTTT
>TRBV6-5|TRBJ1-2|TRBD1|15|-
CASRDQPGTVYGYTF
TGTGCCAGCAGAGACCAACCCGGGACAGTCTATGGCTACACCTTC
>TRBV7-2|TRBJ1-2|-|19|-
CASSLWPGGVGTASGGYTF
TGTGCCAGCAGCTTATGGCCCGGGGGGGTCGGGACGGCTTCTGGTGGCTACACCTTC
>TRBV29-1|TRBJ2-3|TRBD2|14|few
CSVEDGGVADTQYF
TGCAGCGTTGAAGATGGGGGGGTTGCAGATACGCAGTATTTT
>TRBV6-1|TRBJ1-6|-|14|once
CASSVRTVNSPLHF
TGTGCCAGCAGTGTCCGGACAGTAAATTCACCCCTCCACTTT
>TRBV11-2|TRBJ1-6|-|14|few
CASSKAGVNSPLHF
TGTGCCAGCAGCAAGGCAGGGGTTAATTCACCCCTCCACTTT
>TRBV14|TRBJ1-1|-|14|-
CASSQVPRATEAFF
TGTGCCAGCAGCCAAGTGCCAAGGGCCACTGAAGCTTTCTTT
>TRBV5-4|TRBJ2-5|-|15|-
CASRARTGGRETQYF
TGTGCCAGCAGGGCGAGGACAGGAGGGAGAGAGACCCAGTACTTC
>TRBV20-1|TRBJ2-3|TRBD2|15|-
CSAKTSGAVADTQYF
TGCAGTGCAAAGACTAGCGGGGCCGTCGCAGATACGCAGTATTTT
>TRBV2|TRBJ1-2|-|13|-
CASSDRYNYGYTF
TGTGCCAGCAGTGACAGATATAACTATGGCTACACCTTC
>TRBV29-1|TRBJ1-1|TRBD1|12|-
CSVRTGVIEAFF
TGCAGCGTTCGGACAGGGGTTATTGAAGCTTTCTTT
>TRBV7-2|TRBJ2-4|-|14|once
CASSTGGAKNIQYF
TGTGCCAGCAGTACTGGGGGAGCCAAAAACATTCAGTACTTC
>TRBV6-5|TRBJ2-1|-|14|-
CASSYPGLGNEQFF
TGTGCCAGCAGTTACCCAGGTCTGGGCAATGAGCAGTTCTTC
>TRBV28|TRBJ1-1|TRBD1|14|-
CASRKGQANTEAFF
TGTGCCAGCAGGAAGGGACAGGCGAACACTGAAGCTTTCTTT
>TRBV5-1|TRBJ1-2|-|13|few
CASSLWGNYGYTF
TGCGCCAGCAGCTTGTGGGGAAACTATGGCTACACCTTC